This TCR beta chain is drawn from a study of blood T cell repertoires in COVID-19. Study details: Samples taken during acute and convalescent COVID-19 were collected in the United States, Italy and Spain. PBMCs, B-cell-depleted T cells, or T cells were the source of the cDNA or gDNA that made up the material.

Original handling: The assay estimated nucleated cells by amplifying reference gene primers. TCRdb's table, derived via immunoSEQ multiplex PCR, lists solely in-frame clones and lacks some. V, J and clone size are taken as reported in that table, and D and trimming were inferred from the DNA itself. The sample lists under 300,000 clones, approximately 90% occurring once. V lost 2 bases and J 6 bases, leaving 13 bases between the germline ends. Germline CDR1 reads SGHRS; CDR2 reads YFSETQ. The length of the CDR3 is 14 residues. This TCR was recovered from a man between 60 and 70 years old who had recovered from COVID-19. The sequenced sample was peripheral blood. The gene calls are TRBV5-1 and TRBJ2-3; perhaps TRBD2 as D (6 bases). The CDR3 DNA reads as TGCGCCAGCAGCTTCAGTCAGGGAGGCGATACGCAGTATTTT. It encodes CASSFSQGGDTQYF.